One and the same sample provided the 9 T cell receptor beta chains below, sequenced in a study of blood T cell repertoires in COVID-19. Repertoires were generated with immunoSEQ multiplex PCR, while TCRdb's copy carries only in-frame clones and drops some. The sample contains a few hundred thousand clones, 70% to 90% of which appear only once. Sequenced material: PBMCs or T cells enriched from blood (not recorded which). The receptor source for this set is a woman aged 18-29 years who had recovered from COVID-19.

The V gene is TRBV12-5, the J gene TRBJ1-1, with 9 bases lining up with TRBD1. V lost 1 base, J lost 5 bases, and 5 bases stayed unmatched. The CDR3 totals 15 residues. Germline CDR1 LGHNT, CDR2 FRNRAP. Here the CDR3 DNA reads TGTGCTAGTGGTTTGGGAACAGGGGGCTGGACTGAAGCTTTCTTT. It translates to CASGLGTGGWTEAFF.

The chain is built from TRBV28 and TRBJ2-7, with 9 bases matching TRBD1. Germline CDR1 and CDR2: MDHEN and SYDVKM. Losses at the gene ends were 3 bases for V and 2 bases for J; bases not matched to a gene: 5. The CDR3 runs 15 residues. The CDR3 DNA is TGTGCCAGCAGTTTGACCGGGACAGGGACCTACGAGCAGTACTTC. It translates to CASSLTGTGTYEQYF.

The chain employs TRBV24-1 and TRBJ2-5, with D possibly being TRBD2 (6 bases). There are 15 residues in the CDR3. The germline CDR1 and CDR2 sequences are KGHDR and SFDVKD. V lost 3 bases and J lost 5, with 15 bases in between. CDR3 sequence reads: CATSDPSGPGETQYF. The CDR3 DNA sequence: TGTGCCACCAGTGATCCCAGCGGGCCGGGGGAGACCCAGTACTTC.

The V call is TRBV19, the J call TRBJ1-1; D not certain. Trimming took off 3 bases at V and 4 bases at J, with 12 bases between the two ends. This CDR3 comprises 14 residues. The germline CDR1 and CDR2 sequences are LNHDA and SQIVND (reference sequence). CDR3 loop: CASSMAGGSTEAFF. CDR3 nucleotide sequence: TGTGCCAGTAGTATGGCAGGTGGCAGCACTGAAGCTTTCTTT.

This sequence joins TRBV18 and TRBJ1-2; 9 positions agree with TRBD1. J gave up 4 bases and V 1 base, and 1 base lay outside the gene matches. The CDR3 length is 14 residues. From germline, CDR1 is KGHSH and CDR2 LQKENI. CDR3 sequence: CASSPRDRVYGYTF. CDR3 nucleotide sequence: TGTGCCAGCTCACCACGGGACAGGGTCTATGGCTACACCTTC.

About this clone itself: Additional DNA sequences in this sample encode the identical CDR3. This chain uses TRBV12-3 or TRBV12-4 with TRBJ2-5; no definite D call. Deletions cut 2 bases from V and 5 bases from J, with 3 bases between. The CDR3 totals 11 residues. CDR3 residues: CASSLSETQYF. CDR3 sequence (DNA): TGTGCCAGCAGTTTAAGCGAGACCCAGTACTTC.

The DNA of the CDR3 is TGTGCCAGCAGCGTAGCTCCCAGGACAGGAGACCCCATATTCTATGGCTACACCTTC. It specifies CASSVAPRTGDPIFYGYTF. The chain joins TRBV9 to TRBJ1-2, with 7 bases lining up with TRBD1. The germline V gene encodes CDR1 SGDLS and CDR2 YYNGEE. This CDR3 comprises 19 residues. Unmatched junction bases numbered 18, after V lost 0 bases and J lost 4 bases.

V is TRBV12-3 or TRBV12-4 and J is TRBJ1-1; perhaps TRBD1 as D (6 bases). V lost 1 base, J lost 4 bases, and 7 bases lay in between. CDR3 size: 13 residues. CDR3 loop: CASSLVQGTEAFF. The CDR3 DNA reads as TGTGCCAGCAGTTTAGTACAGGGCACTGAAGCTTTCTTT.

The CDR3 reads CASSPLWTSNTPDTQYF. CDR3 coding DNA: TGTGCCAGCAGCCCCCTCTGGACTAGCAATACCCCAGATACGCAGTATTTT. The chain joins TRBV5-5 to TRBJ2-3, with 8 bases matching TRBD2. V was clipped by 4 bases and J by 4 bases; unmatched bases: 14. This CDR3 comprises 17 residues. Germline V gene sequence: CDR1 SGHKS, CDR2 YYEKEE (reference sequence).